The subject of this entry is one T cell receptor beta chain. The antigen is undetermined. The data were obtained in a study of graft-versus-host responses after intestinal transplantation. Whole-study context: Recipients uniformly received anti-thymocyte globulin induction, followed by tacrolimus and steroids for approximately 3 years.

Germline lookup yields CDR1 SGHTA and CDR2 FQGTGA. This CDR3 contains 12 residues. Data came from immunoSEQ multiplex PCR; TCRdb stores just in-frame clones and leaves some out. The repertoire consists of tens of thousands of clones, with 90% to 95% occurring once and the leading ten covering roughly 0.49%. V usage is TRBV7-3 and J usage is TRBJ1-2; a weak D match, TRBD1 (6 bases). The sample consisted of unstimulated CD8+ T cells sorted from spleen or lymph node cells, taken before intestinal transplant. This receptor was obtained from a human donor who received an intestinal transplant. CDR3 DNA sequence: TGTGCTAGTTCAGGGGATGATAGAGGCTACACCTTC. The encoded protein is CASSGDDRGYTF.